These 9 T cell receptor beta chains were all obtained from the same sample, sequenced in a study of cytomegalovirus exposure and HLA in healthy donors. The PCR contained 60 Vbeta and 13 Jbeta primers. Produced via immunoSEQ multiplex PCR; TCRdb's table is partial and in-frame only. The table has about 90,000 clones, approximately 56% seen once. Sequenced material: PBMCs. Receptors originate from a woman in her 30s in good health and CMV-seropositive.

The chain recombines TRBV2 with TRBJ2-3; a weak D match, TRBD1 (6 bases). CDR1 and CDR2 from the germline V gene are SNHLY and FYNNEI. V was shortened by 1 base and J by 5 bases, with 13 bases between the two germline ends. The CDR3 is 15 amino acids. The CDR3 DNA sequence: TGTGCCAGCAGTGAAGGGACAGCGTATCAAGATACGCAGTATTTT. Translating it yields CASSEGTAYQDTQYF. Combining the CDR3 with reference TRBV2 and TRBJ2-3 gives the whole variable domain EPEVTQTPSHQVTQMGQEVILRCVPISNHLYFYWYRQILGQKVEFLVSFYNNEISEKSEIFDDQFSVERPDGSNFTLKIRSTKLEDSAMYFCASSEGTAYQDTQYFGPGTRLTVL.

The V call is TRBV10-1, the J call TRBJ1-5, with D tentatively TRBD1 (5 bases). CDR1 and CDR2 from the germline V gene are WNHNN and SYGVQD (reference sequence). The V end lost 4 bases, the J end lost 0 bases, and 13 bases lay between the germline ends. This CDR3 spans 16 amino acids. CDR3 DNA sequence: TGCGCCAGCAGTGGAAGACAGACGGATAGCAATCAGCCCCAGCATTTT. Translated, it gives CASSGRQTDSNQPQHF.

The chain has TRBV2 and TRBJ1-1; no reliable D call. Looked up from germline, CDR1 is SNHLY and CDR2 is FYNNEI. V was pared by 6 bases and J by 0 bases, with 20 bases between. This CDR3 is 17 amino acids long. The CDR3 reads CASSDPVGGGMNTEAFF. The CDR3 nucleotides are TGTGCCAGCAGCGACCCCGTTGGAGGCGGGATGAACACTGAAGCTTTCTTT.

This clone has more than one count but fewer than ten. The gene calls are TRBV6-1 and TRBJ1-5; D not certain. Germline-derived CDR1 and CDR2 are MNHNS and SASEGT. This CDR3 contains 16 residues. The V end was cut by 3 bases, the J end by 0 bases, with 12 bases between. This CDR3 reads CASSDPLRGSNQPQHF. CDR3 bases: TGTGCCAGCAGTGACCCCCTCCGGGGTAGCAATCAGCCCCAGCATTTT.

The CDR3 spells CASSRLAGDTETQYF. The CDR3 region has the DNA TGTGCCAGCAGCCGACTAGCGGGGGATACGGAGACCCAGTACTTC. The rearrangement uses TRBV7-3 and TRBJ2-5; 12 nucleotides line up with TRBD2. The germline gives CDR1 SGHTA, CDR2 FQGTGA. With V trimmed by 5 bases and J by 5 bases, 6 bases remained unmatched. This CDR3 spans 15 amino acids.

The J gene is TRBJ1-2, the V gene TRBV11-2; D uncertain. This CDR3 is 15 amino acids long. Germline V lookup: CDR1 SGHAT, CDR2 FQNNGV. With 5 bases removed from V and 4 bases from J, the gap between germline ends came to 17 bases. The CDR3 is CASSGIEGRRYGYTF. The CDR3 DNA sequence: TGTGCCAGCAGCGGAATCGAAGGGAGGCGCTATGGCTACACCTTC.

V is TRBV5-6 and J is TRBJ2-3; TRBD2 matches 8 bases. V lost 2 bases to trimming and J lost 4 bases; unmatched junction nucleotides: 6. The CDR3 totals 15 residues. CDR1 is SGHDT and CDR2 is YYEEEE in the germline V gene. For the CDR3, the DNA is TGTGCCAGCAGCTTCGGCGGGGGGAGTTCAGATACGCAGTATTTT. Amino acids: CASSFGGGSSDTQYF. The variable domain in full, with the rest retrieved from reference TRBV5-6 and TRBJ2-3, is DAGVTQSPTHLIKTRGQQVTLRCSPKSGHDTVSWYQQALGQGPQFIFQYYEEEERQRGNFPDRFSGHQFPNYSSELNVNALLLGDSALYLCASSFGGGSSDTQYFGPGTRLTVL.

The chain links TRBV19 to TRBJ1-2; 8 nucleotides line up with TRBD1. With V trimmed by 6 bases and J by 5 bases, 14 bases remained unmatched. Germline loops: CDR1 LNHDA, CDR2 SQIVND (reference sequence). The CDR3 has 16 residues. DNA for the CDR3: TGTGCCAGTAGGAGGGGGACAGGAGCGGGATTATATGGCTACACCTTC. As protein: CASRRGTGAGLYGYTF.

The chain employs TRBV7-2 and TRBJ2-3; the match to TRBD1 covers 7 bases. J was trimmed by 1 base and V by 5 bases; bases with no gene match: 12. Germline assignment: CDR1 SGHTA and CDR2 FQGNSA. This CDR3 has 17 amino acids. The CDR3 coding sequence is TGTGCCAGCAGCCGCGTCGACAGGGTTGAGGGCACAGATACGCAGTATTTT. Translated: CASSRVDRVEGTDTQYF.